This TCR beta chain was identified in a study of blood T cell repertoires in COVID-19 (dated by TCRdb to the early 2020s). Describing the broader study: Collaborator samples came from the United States, Italy and Spain and covered acute and convalescent phases of COVID-19. The material from the prospective study consisted of cDNA or gDNA derived from T cells, B-cell-depleted T cells, or PBMCs. Subjects who had been exposed to COVID-19, were actively infected with it, or had recovered from it provided the deeply sampled blood TCRbeta repertoires that made up the dataset. The repertoires were released in a freely available public database meant as a resource for research on the immune response to SARS-CoV-2. Samples were obtained from the ongoing ImmuneRACE study (first 160 participants) and from over a thousand subjects provided by 6 global collaborators. Nearly every sample came with metadata listing a de-identified subject ID, COVID-19 status, age in years and sex. Where available, HLA class I and class II types were taken from metadata supplied by the sample provider and were not determined by assay-based typing. Study-level results and caveats: The amount of clinical and demographic metadata varied by source and participant and was provided uncurated.

Whole blood was collected in K2EDTA tubes by collaborating institutions according to the institutions' own protocols. For TCRbeta analysis, collaborators shipped samples in one of three forms: frozen whole blood, isolated PBMCs, or DNA extracted from either of those sample types. This clone was found a few times. There is no known antigen for this receptor. No clone much larger than this one lies a single base away; base qualities are absent. TCRbeta CDR3 regions were amplified from genomic DNA using the immunoSEQ Assay, a bias-controlled multiplex PCR. In the original analysis: The number of nucleated cells in each sample was estimated by amplification of reference gene primers within the assay. To quantify the absolute abundance of each unique TCRbeta CDR3 rearrangement, sequence reads were collapsed and filtered. Productive Simpson clonality was computed per sample as the square root of Simpson's diversity index over productive rearrangements. Not all clones reach the TCRdb copy of this immuneACCESS table, which keeps in-frame sequences only. Checked studies attribute under half of the gap to unresolved V genes and leave the rest unexplained. Clonal size and the V and J genes are those of that table, whereas D and trimming came from the DNA. This sample comprises roughly 14,000 clones, 75% to 85% of them detected only once. In total, the top ten clones hold 22% of the sample.

The CDR3 measures 13 amino acids from cysteine to phenylalanine. Solely the CDR3 DNA is kept, with 39 bases framed from the first base. According to the germline V gene (reference sequence), CDR1 reads MNHEY and CDR2 reads SMNVEV. V is reduced by 11 bases and J by 7 bases, leaving a spacing of 20 bases between them. The V gene is TRBV27 and the J gene is TRBJ1-2, with the D gene call left open. This TCR was recovered from a man older than 75 with active or convalescent COVID-19. Sequenced sample: peripheral blood. The encoded CDR3 is CAAGGLGEGGYTF. The DNA sequence follows: TGTGCCGCGGGAGGACTGGGCGAGGGTGGCTACACCTTC.